The rows below give T cell receptor beta chains drawn from one sample of a study of T cell responses to AZD1222 COVID-19 vaccine. The table came from immunoSEQ multiplex PCR; TCRdb's copy has only in-frame clones and leaves some out. The table lists about 260,000 clones, approximately 93% of them singletons. Material: peripheral blood, obtained on day 0 of AZD1222 vaccination. The source is an adult in good health. The CDR3 runs from the conserved cysteine through the conserved F or W. A D gene is named only where the DNA matches it firmly. Clone sizes are given selectively: once, few, many, or a class where the clone is expanded.

j_call	d_call	clone_size	v_call	cdr3_nt	cdr3_aa
TRBJ1-5	NA	NA	TRBV10-2	TGCGCCAGCAGATCCACCCGGGATTGGAATCAGCCCCAGCATTTT	CASRSTRDWNQPQHF
TRBJ2-7	TRBD1	NA	TRBV6-5	TGTGCCAGCAGTAGGGACAGGGTCTCCTACGAGCAGTACTTC	CASSRDRVSYEQYF
TRBJ1-2	NA	NA	TRBV20-1	TGCAGGGGGTCGGCGGACTATGGCTACACCTTC	CRGSADYGYTF
TRBJ1-5	NA	NA	TRBV19	TGTGCCAGTAGTATAAGTCTCGGGGTAGATCAGCCCCAGCATTTT	CASSISLGVDQPQHF
TRBJ2-2	TRBD1	NA	TRBV24-1	TGTGCCACCAGGACAGGGGCGGACACCGGGGAGCTGTTTTTT	CATRTGADTGELFF
TRBJ2-1	TRBD2	NA	TRBV10-1	TGCGCCAGTGCGAAAGGACTAGCGGGAGGGCCTCGCTACAATGAGCAGTTCTTC	CASAKGLAGGPRYNEQFF
TRBJ2-2	NA	NA	TRBV19	TGTGCCAGTAGGGGGGGAAGAGTCGGGGAGCTGTTTTTT	CASRGGRVGELFF
TRBJ2-7	TRBD2	NA	TRBV30	TGTGCCTGGAGTGTACGAAGGAGCGGGAGGGCCCCCTACGAGCAGTACTTC	CAWSVRRSGRAPYEQYF
TRBJ2-7	NA	NA	TRBV7-9	TGTGCCAGCAGCTCCCAGGGGGGGACCTCCTACGAGCAGTACTTC	CASSSQGGTSYEQYF
TRBJ1-2	TRBD1	NA	TRBV4-2	TGTGCCAGCAGCCAAGTTGGCTCAGGGGGCAACTATGGCTACACCTTC	CASSQVGSGGNYGYTF
TRBJ2-1	TRBD1	NA	TRBV5-1	TGCGCCAGCAGCATGACAGGGTCAGGGGAGCAGTTCTTC	CASSMTGSGEQFF
TRBJ2-1	NA	once	TRBV2	TGTGCCAGTTTAACAGGACTCGCCTACAATGAGCAGTTCTTC	CASLTGLAYNEQFF
TRBJ2-1	NA	NA	TRBV2	TGTGCCAGCAGTGAATGGCCCTACAATGAGCAGTTCTTC	CASSEWPYNEQFF
TRBJ1-1	TRBD1	NA	TRBV30	TGTGCCTGGAGCCTTGGACAGGGAGCTTTCTTT	CAWSLGQGAFF
TRBJ2-7	NA	NA	TRBV27	TGTGCCAGCAGTTCGCCCCAGTTGGGTCAGGGGAAAAGGGAGCAGTACTTC	CASSSPQLGQGKREQYF
TRBJ2-5	NA	NA	TRBV5-1	TGCGCCAGCAGCTTAGAAGCGAACCAAGAGACCCAGTACTTC	CASSLEANQETQYF
TRBJ2-7	TRBD1	NA	TRBV6-2/TRBV6-3	TGTGCCAGCAGTAGCAATTGGGACAGGAGGGAAAGCGAGCAGTACTTC	CASSSNWDRRESEQYF
TRBJ2-2	NA	NA	TRBV7-3	TGTGCCAGCAGCTCCGGGACCTTCACCGGGGAGCTGTTTTTT	CASSSGTFTGELFF
TRBJ1-3	NA	NA	TRBV3-1/TRBV3-2	TGTGCCAGCAGCCAAGTTGGAAACACCATATATTTT	CASSQVGNTIYF
TRBJ1-6	NA	NA	TRBV4-1	TGCGCCAGCAGCCAGGTCGATTCACCCCTCCACTTT	CASSQVDSPLHF
TRBJ1-4	TRBD1	once	TRBV7-2	TGTGCCAGCAGCCCCCAGCGGGACAGGGGTGAAAAACTGTTTTTT	CASSPQRDRGEKLFF
TRBJ2-1	NA	NA	TRBV28	TGTGCCAGCAGTGGGGCTTACAATGAGCAGTTCTTC	CASSGAYNEQFF
TRBJ2-7	TRBD1	NA	TRBV27	TGTGCCAGCGGGGGGACAGGGTCCTACGAGCAGTACTTC	CASGGTGSYEQYF
TRBJ1-5	NA	NA	TRBV6-4	TGTGCCAGCAGTCCGGACAGTTATAGCAATCAGCCCCAGCATTTT	CASSPDSYSNQPQHF
TRBJ1-5	NA	few	TRBV12-3/TRBV12-4	TGTGCCAGCAGTTTAGGCAGCAATCAGCCCCAGCATTTT	CASSLGSNQPQHF
TRBJ1-5	TRBD1	NA	TRBV7-2	TGTGCCAGCAGCCTACAGGGGGGCTATCAGCCCCAGCATTTT	CASSLQGGYQPQHF
TRBJ1-5	NA	NA	TRBV10-3	TGTGCCATCAGTGAGTCGACACTAGATCAGCCCCAGCATTTT	CAISESTLDQPQHF
TRBJ2-2	NA	NA	TRBV4-1	TGCGCCAGCAGCCGATCGCCGGGACAGAACACCGGGGAGCTGTTTTTT	CASSRSPGQNTGELFF
TRBJ2-1	TRBD1	NA	TRBV6-1	TGTGCCAGCAGACCGCCGGGACAGTGGGGCAATGAGCAGTTCTTC	CASRPPGQWGNEQFF
TRBJ2-1	TRBD2	NA	TRBV7-9	TGTGCCAGCAGCTCCGGGGGACTAGCGGGAGTCGATGAGCAGTTCTTC	CASSSGGLAGVDEQFF
TRBJ1-1	NA	NA	TRBV3-1/TRBV3-2	TGTGCCAGCAGCCCTCGGGGGAACACTGAAGCTTTCTTT	CASSPRGNTEAFF
TRBJ2-7	TRBD2	NA	TRBV28	TGTGCCAGCTACGGACTAGCGAGCCACGAGCAGTACTTC	CASYGLASHEQYF
TRBJ1-2	NA	NA	TRBV18	TGTGCCAGCTCACCACCGAGCGGGGGAAACCTTGGCTACACCTTC	CASSPPSGGNLGYTF
TRBJ1-6	TRBD1	NA	TRBV7-9	TGTGCCAGCAGCTTACACGGACAGGGCTATTCACCCCTCCACTTT	CASSLHGQGYSPLHF
TRBJ2-2	TRBD2	NA	TRBV5-6	TGTGCCAGCAGCTTGGTCGCGGGAGTAGGCACCGGGGAGCTGTTTTTT	CASSLVAGVGTGELFF
TRBJ2-1	NA	NA	TRBV28	TGTGCCAGCAGTCCTGGGACTCCACCTGAGCAGTTCTTC	CASSPGTPPEQFF
TRBJ2-1	TRBD2	NA	TRBV5-8	TGTGCCAGCAGCCCCTGGGGTAGCGGGAGGGGCAATGAGCAGTTCTTC	CASSPWGSGRGNEQFF
TRBJ1-2	NA	NA	TRBV5-4	TGTGCCAGCAGCTTGTACGCAGCTAACTATGGCTACACCTTC	CASSLYAANYGYTF
TRBJ2-1	NA	NA	TRBV10-3	TGTGCCATCAGTGAGTCGGGGCGTGTGGGGAGTGAGCAGTTCTTC	CAISESGRVGSEQFF
TRBJ1-6	NA	NA	TRBV4-1	TGCGCCAGCAGCCAAGATACCGCCGACAGGCCGGCATCAAATTCACCCCTCCACTTT	CASSQDTADRPASNSPLHF
TRBJ1-5	NA	NA	TRBV21-1	TGTGCCAGCAGCAAAGGGGACGGGAATCAGCCCCAGCATTTT	CASSKGDGNQPQHF
TRBJ1-5	NA	NA	TRBV5-5	TGTGCCAGCAGCTTGGCTTACAGCCATAGCAATCAGCCCCAGCATTTT	CASSLAYSHSNQPQHF
TRBJ2-7	NA	NA	TRBV11-2	TGTGCCAGCAGCTTAATGGGGTACGAGCAGTACTTC	CASSLMGYEQYF
TRBJ1-2	NA	NA	TRBV29-1	TGCAGCGTTGTAGGCGCAAACTATGGCTACACCTTC	CSVVGANYGYTF
TRBJ2-7	NA	once	TRBV6-5	TGTGCCAGTCGCGGGACTGCTCGGCAGTACTTC	CASRGTARQYF
TRBJ2-1	NA	NA	TRBV7-3	TGTGCCAGCAGTTCACAGCTCGTAGCCTACAATGAGCAGTTCTTC	CASSSQLVAYNEQFF
TRBJ1-5	NA	NA	TRBV2	TGTGCCAGCAGTGGCCAAGGATTTCAGCCCCAGCATTTT	CASSGQGFQPQHF
TRBJ1-2	NA	NA	TRBV6-5	TGTGCCAGCAGTTCGGGGATAAACTATGGCTACACCTTC	CASSSGINYGYTF
TRBJ2-2	TRBD2	NA	TRBV5-1	TGCGCCAGCAGCTTGGGAGCGGGGCCCACCGGGGAGCTGTTTTTT	CASSLGAGPTGELFF
TRBJ2-3	NA	NA	TRBV5-8	TGTGCCAGCAGCTTGATGTACGGCGGGACTGATACGCAGTATTTT	CASSLMYGGTDTQYF
TRBJ2-7	TRBD1	NA	TRBV28	TGTGCCAGCAGTTTATTCGCGGGGACAGGGAGAATAGGGACCTACGAGCAGTACTTC	CASSLFAGTGRIGTYEQYF
TRBJ2-7	NA	once	TRBV6-5	TGTGCCAGCAGCCCCCCGGACTACCCCTACGAGCAGTACTTC	CASSPPDYPYEQYF
TRBJ2-7	NA	NA	TRBV11-2	TGTGCCAGCAGCTTACAGGGGTACGAGCAGTACTTC	CASSLQGYEQYF
TRBJ2-7	NA	NA	TRBV5-1	TGCGCCAGCAGCTTGGAGCCCCGCAGACCACTTTTAACCTACGAGCAGTACTTC	CASSLEPRRPLLTYEQYF
TRBJ1-4	NA	NA	TRBV9	TGTGCCAGCAGCGTAGTGGGGGAAGGCGAAAAACTGTTTTTT	CASSVVGEGEKLFF
TRBJ2-5	TRBD2	NA	TRBV28	TGTGCCAGCAGTTTGCAGCTAGCGGGGGGGAAAGAGACCCAGTACTTC	CASSLQLAGGKETQYF
TRBJ1-1	NA	NA	TRBV27	TGTGCCAGCAGTTTAACGGGGGCGTTGACTGAAGCTTTCTTT	CASSLTGALTEAFF